This is a list of T cell receptor beta chains from one sample in a study of T cell changes during pregnancy in multiple sclerosis. The protocol was immunoSEQ multiplex PCR, while the TCRdb copy is restricted to in-frame clones and leaves out a portion. The sample holds under 85,000 clones, approximately 94% seen once. The input for sequencing was CD4+ T cells from peripheral blood mononuclear cells, taken before pregnancy. These TCRs come from a female donor with multiple sclerosis, enrolled in a pregnancy study. CDR3s include the opening cysteine and the closing phenylalanine or tryptophan. D genes are given only for firm matches. Clone size is not always given. Where it is, it says once, few, many or a class for expanded clones.

V gene: TRBV5-1
CDR3 length: 15
D gene: .
J gene: TRBJ1-4
clone size: .
CDR3 protein: CASSLTQLTNEKLFF
CDR3 DNA: TGCGCCAGCAGCCTAACTCAACTAACTAATGAAAAACTGTTTTTT

V gene: TRBV30
CDR3 length: 13
D gene: TRBD1
J gene: TRBJ2-5
clone size: .
CDR3 protein: CAWLQGRGETQYF
CDR3 DNA: TGTGCCTGGTTACAGGGGAGAGGAGAGACCCAGTACTTC

V gene: TRBV7-9
CDR3 length: 18
D gene: TRBD2
J gene: TRBJ2-3
clone size: .
CDR3 protein: CASSLVASAGGRLDTQYF
CDR3 DNA: TGTGCCAGCAGCTTAGTGGCGTCAGCGGGGGGCCGACTAGATACGCAGTATTTT

V gene: TRBV19
CDR3 length: 16
D gene: TRBD2
J gene: TRBJ2-1
clone size: .
CDR3 protein: CASSIATSGRYNEQFF
CDR3 DNA: TGTGCCAGTAGTATAGCGACTAGCGGGAGATACAATGAGCAGTTCTTC

V gene: TRBV30
CDR3 length: 13
D gene: .
J gene: TRBJ1-5
clone size: .
CDR3 protein: CAWSTGGSSPQHF
CDR3 DNA: TGTGCCTGGAGTACCGGGGGTTCGTCCCCCCAGCATTTT

V gene: TRBV10-1
CDR3 length: 13
D gene: .
J gene: TRBJ1-4
clone size: .
CDR3 protein: CASSYGSNEKLFF
CDR3 DNA: TGCGCCAGCAGCTACGGGAGTAATGAAAAACTGTTTTTT

V gene: TRBV7-6
CDR3 length: 17
D gene: TRBD2
J gene: TRBJ2-3
clone size: .
CDR3 protein: CASSLGGGLAVTDTQYF
CDR3 DNA: TGTGCCAGCAGCTTAGGGGGTGGACTAGCGGTCACAGATACGCAGTATTTT

V gene: TRBV30
CDR3 length: 13
D gene: .
J gene: TRBJ1-1
clone size: few
CDR3 protein: CAWRMDTGTEAFF
CDR3 DNA: TGTGCCTGGAGAATGGATACCGGGACTGAAGCTTTCTTT

V gene: TRBV6-5
CDR3 length: 13
D gene: TRBD1
J gene: TRBJ2-7
clone size: .
CDR3 protein: CASSRTGSYEQYF
CDR3 DNA: TGTGCCAGCAGCCGGACAGGTTCCTACGAGCAGTACTTC

V gene: TRBV5-1
CDR3 length: 14
D gene: .
J gene: TRBJ2-3
clone size: .
CDR3 protein: CASSFRTGTDTQYF
CDR3 DNA: TGCGCCAGCAGCTTTAGGACAGGCACAGATACGCAGTATTTT

V gene: TRBV7-9
CDR3 length: 13
D gene: .
J gene: TRBJ2-1
clone size: .
CDR3 protein: CASSLLLEGEQFF
CDR3 DNA: TGTGCCAGCAGCTTGCTACTAGAGGGTGAGCAGTTCTTC

V gene: TRBV7-9
CDR3 length: 15
D gene: .
J gene: TRBJ1-1
clone size: .
CDR3 protein: CASSLVGVQGPEAFF
CDR3 DNA: TGTGCCAGCAGCTTAGTTGGGGTCCAGGGGCCTGAAGCTTTCTTT

V gene: TRBV5-4
CDR3 length: 19
D gene: TRBD2
J gene: TRBJ2-1
clone size: .
CDR3 protein: CASSLTRPSGRKSYNEQFF
CDR3 DNA: TGTGCCAGCAGCTTAACCCGGCCGAGCGGGAGGAAGTCCTACAATGAGCAGTTCTTC

V gene: TRBV15
CDR3 length: 11
D gene: .
J gene: TRBJ1-1
clone size: .
CDR3 protein: CATTGNTEAFF
CDR3 DNA: TGTGCCACGACAGGGAACACTGAAGCTTTCTTT

V gene: TRBV30
CDR3 length: 15
D gene: TRBD1
J gene: TRBJ1-1
clone size: .
CDR3 protein: CASYPRDRGNTEAFF
CDR3 DNA: TGTGCTTCATATCCCCGAGACAGGGGGAACACTGAAGCTTTCTTT

V gene: TRBV13
CDR3 length: 18
D gene: .
J gene: TRBJ2-6
clone size: .
CDR3 protein: CASSSGIGLNSGANVLTF
CDR3 DNA: TGTGCCAGCAGCTCCGGTATAGGACTTAACTCTGGGGCCAACGTCCTGACTTTC

V gene: TRBV29-1
CDR3 length: 10
D gene: TRBD1
J gene: TRBJ1-4
clone size: .
CDR3 protein: CSARDRKLFF
CDR3 DNA: TGCAGCGCTCGGGACAGAAAACTGTTTTTT

V gene: TRBV28
CDR3 length: 12
D gene: .
J gene: TRBJ1-1
clone size: .
CDR3 protein: CASAGMNTEAFF
CDR3 DNA: TGTGCCAGCGCCGGGATGAACACTGAAGCTTTCTTT

V gene: TRBV2
CDR3 length: 15
D gene: TRBD1
J gene: TRBJ1-2
clone size: few
CDR3 protein: CASSETGTGIYGYTF
CDR3 DNA: TGTGCCAGCAGTGAAACGGGGACAGGTATCTATGGCTACACCTTC

V gene: TRBV19
CDR3 length: 14
D gene: TRBD2
J gene: TRBJ2-2
clone size: once
CDR3 protein: CASSGSGSTGELFF
CDR3 DNA: TGTGCCAGTAGTGGTAGCGGGAGTACCGGGGAGCTGTTTTTT

V gene: TRBV5-1
CDR3 length: 16
D gene: TRBD2
J gene: TRBJ2-7
clone size: .
CDR3 protein: CASSLGLAGGLYEQYF
CDR3 DNA: TGCGCCAGCAGCTTGGGTCTAGCGGGAGGGCTTTACGAGCAGTACTTC

V gene: TRBV10-2
CDR3 length: 12
D gene: .
J gene: TRBJ2-1
clone size: .
CDR3 protein: CASFRVSNEQFF
CDR3 DNA: TGCGCCAGCTTCCGGGTCTCCAATGAGCAGTTCTTC

V gene: TRBV5-6
CDR3 length: 14
D gene: TRBD1
J gene: TRBJ1-2
clone size: .
CDR3 protein: CASGYGTVFYGYTF
CDR3 DNA: TGTGCCAGCGGATATGGGACAGTCTTCTATGGCTACACCTTC

V gene: TRBV7-2
CDR3 length: 15
D gene: .
J gene: TRBJ2-2
clone size: .
CDR3 protein: CASSVPGLNTGELFF
CDR3 DNA: TGTGCCAGCAGCGTACCGGGACTCAACACCGGGGAGCTGTTTTTT

V gene: TRBV9
CDR3 length: 15
D gene: TRBD1
J gene: TRBJ2-7
clone size: .
CDR3 protein: CASSAGQVFSYEQYF
CDR3 DNA: TGTGCCAGCAGCGCCGGACAGGTGTTCTCCTACGAGCAGTACTTC

V gene: TRBV15
CDR3 length: 16
D gene: .
J gene: TRBJ1-5
clone size: .
CDR3 protein: CATSRDLVQVVEPQHF
CDR3 DNA: TGTGCCACCAGCAGAGATCTGGTACAGGTGGTTGAGCCCCAGCATTTT

V gene: TRBV6-5
CDR3 length: 14
D gene: .
J gene: TRBJ1-4
clone size: .
CDR3 protein: CASSYRLMGEKLFF
CDR3 DNA: TGTGCCAGCAGTTATAGACTAATGGGTGAAAAACTGTTTTTT

V gene: TRBV7-6
CDR3 length: 15
D gene: TRBD1
J gene: TRBJ2-7
clone size: .
CDR3 protein: CASSIQQGLPYEQYF
CDR3 DNA: TGTGCCAGCAGCATCCAACAGGGGCTCCCCTACGAGCAGTACTTC

V gene: TRBV10-1
CDR3 length: 16
D gene: .
J gene: TRBJ2-1
clone size: .
CDR3 protein: CASSDSRGYWGNEQFF
CDR3 DNA: TGCGCCAGCAGTGACTCCCGGGGGTATTGGGGCAATGAGCAGTTCTTC

V gene: TRBV13
CDR3 length: 15
D gene: TRBD2
J gene: TRBJ2-3
clone size: .
CDR3 protein: CASSRLAGSTDTQYF
CDR3 DNA: TGTGCCAGCAGCCGTCTAGCGGGGAGCACAGATACGCAGTATTTT

V gene: TRBV5-6
CDR3 length: 15
D gene: .
J gene: TRBJ2-5
clone size: .
CDR3 protein: CASSSAGGRQETQYF
CDR3 DNA: TGTGCCAGCAGCTCCGCGGGTGGACGACAAGAGACCCAGTACTTC

V gene: TRBV4-1
CDR3 length: 14
D gene: TRBD1
J gene: TRBJ2-3
clone size: .
CDR3 protein: CASSPGTGADTQYF
CDR3 DNA: TGCGCCAGCAGCCCTGGGACAGGGGCAGATACGCAGTATTTT

V gene: TRBV2
CDR3 length: 13
D gene: .
J gene: TRBJ1-5
clone size: once
CDR3 protein: CATQSGGDQPQHF
CDR3 DNA: TGTGCCACTCAAAGTGGAGGGGATCAGCCCCAGCATTTT